The entry below describes one TCR beta chain. The data were taken from a study of early stage breast cancer tumors. Profiled with immunoSEQ multiplex PCR; TCRdb holds only in-frame clones, not every one. This repertoire shows around 9,000 clones, 70% to 80% found once; its top ten account for roughly 15%. The CDR3 consists of 16 residues. The V and J ends lost 0 bases and 6 bases respectively, with 14 bases between them. Germline V gives CDR1 MGHRA, CDR2 YSYEKL. V is TRBV4-1 and J is TRBJ1-4, with TRBD1 as a possible D gene (6 bases). The clonotype originates from a person aged 55 to 70 with breast cancer. Sequencing input: normal breast tissue next to the tumor. CDR3 loop: CASSQDLGTTYEKLFF. Here the CDR3 DNA reads TGCGCCAGCAGCCAAGATCTAGGGACAACATATGAAAAACTGTTTTTT.